This entry concerns a single T cell receptor (beta chain). This specimen belongs to a study of blood T cell repertoires in COVID-19. Germline CDR1 and CDR2: MNHEY and SVGEGT. This CDR3 contains 16 residues. V lost 6 bases to trimming and J lost 1 base, with 18 bases between them. Assay used: immunoSEQ multiplex PCR; TCRdb lists only in-frame clones, some missing. The repertoire holds some 120,000 clones, with about 70% as singletons. The chain carries TRBV6-2 or TRBV6-3 and TRBJ1-1; a weak D match, TRBD1 (5 bases). The source material was peripheral blood. This receptor was identified in a man at least 80 years old with COVID-19, enrolled during active disease. CDR3 nucleotide sequence: TGTGCCAGCAGCCCTTTCCAGACAGAGCCGAACACTGAAGCTTTCTTT. Protein sequence: CASSPFQTEPNTEAFF.